The 28 T cell receptor beta chains below were found in one sample sequenced in a study of T cell responses to AZD1222 COVID-19 vaccine. Clones were read by immunoSEQ multiplex PCR, and TCRdb kept only the in-frame ones, dropping some. The sample lists around 120,000 clones, 70% to 90% occurring once. The material was peripheral blood, obtained on day 0 of AZD1222 vaccination. These receptors all come from an adult in good health.

The chain combines TRBV2 with TRBJ2-6; 9 nucleotides line up with TRBD1. This CDR3 region has 20 residues. Germline V CDR1 and CDR2: SNHLY, FYNNEI. The J segment lost 5 bases and the V segment lost 7 bases, leaving 21 bases of the junction unmatched. The CDR3 DNA reads TGTGCCAGCACCGGAGCTACCCCCGGGACAGGGACCTTATGGGCCAACGTCCTGACTTTC. Translation: CASTGATPGTGTLWANVLTF. Full variable domain (outside the CDR3, taken from reference TRBV2 and TRBJ2-6): EPEVTQTPSHQVTQMGQEVILRCVPISNHLYFYWYRQILGQKVEFLVSFYNNEISEKSEIFDDQFSVERPDGSNFTLKIRSTKLEDSAMYFCASTGATPGTGTLWANVLTFGAGSRLTVL.

The rearrangement links TRBV4-1 to TRBJ2-3; no firm D call. The V gene lost 6 bases and the J gene lost 4 bases, with 20 bases spanning the gap. The CDR3 extends over 16 amino acids. Per the germline V gene, CDR1 is MGHRA and CDR2 is YSYEKL. The CDR3 DNA sequence: TGCGCCAGCAGTCCCGGGCAGGCTGGGGTGGCAGATACGCAGTATTTT. Protein: CASSPGQAGVADTQYF.

CDR3 sequence (DNA): TGCGCCAGCAGCTTGGAGGGCAGGGGGTACGGGAATGAGCAGTTCTTC. Protein: CASSLEGRGYGNEQFF. The chain has TRBV5-1 and TRBJ2-1, with 7 bases that match TRBD1. The junction had 10 bases not matched to a gene; V was cut back by 0 bases and J by 7 bases. The germline gives CDR1 SGHRS, CDR2 YFSETQ. The CDR3 consists of 16 residues.

The chain employs TRBV25-1 and TRBJ2-1, with 7 bases that match TRBD1. The length of the CDR3 is 15 residues. In germline, CDR1 is MGHDK, CDR2 SYGVNS. After removal of 10 bases from V and 5 bases from J, the junction contained 14 bases not matched to a gene. CDR3 loop: CAILQGSWADNEQFF. CDR3 sequence (DNA): TGTGCCATTTTACAGGGGTCGTGGGCCGACAATGAGCAGTTCTTC.

On this clone itself: Other DNA sequences within the sample encode an identical CDR3. The rearrangement uses TRBV19 and TRBJ2-3; D ambiguous. CDR3 size: 13 residues. The V end was cut by 1 base, the J end by 1 base, with 3 bases between. Germline lookup yields CDR1 LNHDA and CDR2 SQIVND (reference sequence). The CDR3, as DNA: TGTGCCAGTAGTATAGGACGCACAGATACGCAGTATTTT. As protein: CASSIGRTDTQYF.

The V gene is TRBV4-3, the J gene TRBJ2-6; TRBD1 agrees at 9 bases. CDR3 length equals 21 residues. Germline assignment: CDR1 LGHNA and CDR2 YSLEER. Germline trimming cut 0 bases from V and 0 bases from J; bases unmatched to any gene: 12. This CDR3 is CASSQDRPGTGIVSGANVLTF. The CDR3 DNA reads as TGCGCCAGCAGCCAAGACCGTCCCGGGACAGGGATCGTCTCTGGGGCCAACGTCCTGACTTTC.

The V call is TRBV11-2, the J call TRBJ2-1; TRBD2 aligns across 13 bases. The CDR3 runs 15 residues. The germline V gene has CDR1 SGHAT and CDR2 FQNNGV. V gave up 5 bases and J gave up 7 bases; unmatched junction bases: 5. The CDR3 DNA sequence: TGTGCCAGCAGCACCCGACTAGCGGGAGGTAATGAGCAGTTCTTC. Encoded protein: CASSTRLAGGNEQFF.

This chain connects TRBV5-6 to TRBJ2-4; tentatively, D is TRBD2 (6 bases). Germline V gives CDR1 SGHDT, CDR2 YYEEEE. This CDR3 has 14 residues. The ends were cut back, 4 bases at V and 8 bases at J, with 16 bases in the middle. The DNA of the CDR3 is TGTGCCAGCAGCATCGACTGGAGGGAAGACATTCAGTACTTC. This codes for CASSIDWREDIQYF.

This clone was seen a few times. V and J are TRBV10-3 and TRBJ2-1, with a tentative D call TRBD2 (5 bases). Germline V CDR1 and CDR2: ENHRY, SYGVKD. The germline V and J ends were trimmed by 3 bases and 0 bases, with 9 bases remaining between them. CDR3 length: 15 amino acids. CDR3 bases: TGTGCCATCAGTGAAGCGGAAAGCTCCTACAATGAGCAGTTCTTC. Translated, it gives CAISEAESSYNEQFF.

The V gene is TRBV6-5, the J gene TRBJ2-2, with D perhaps TRBD2 (5 bases). The germline V gene has CDR1 MNHEY and CDR2 SVGAGI. V lost 6 bases, J lost 0 bases, and 8 bases lay in between. This CDR3 is built from 14 residues. The CDR3, as DNA: TGTGCCAGCAGCCGGGAAACGAACACCGGGGAGCTGTTTTTT. Translation gives CASSRETNTGELFF.

The V call is TRBV7-8, the J call TRBJ2-5, with D maybe TRBD2 (5 bases). The germline V and J ends were trimmed by 7 bases and 1 base, with 16 bases remaining between them. CDR1 is SGHVS, CDR2 FQNEAQ, per germline. The CDR3 contains 15 residues. The CDR3 bases are TGTGCCAGCAACCAGAGGCGGGTTACCCAAGAGACCCAGTACTTC. Residues: CASNQRRVTQETQYF. Drawing the rest from reference TRBV7-8 and TRBJ2-5, the complete variable domain is GAGVSQSPRYKVAKRGQDVALRCDPISGHVSLFWYQQALGQGPEFLTYFQNEAQLDKSGLPSDRFFAERPEGSVSTLKIQRTQQEDSAVYLCASNQRRVTQETQYFGPGTRLLVL.

In the case of this clone: Its ends do not fully match the called genes, so a read error is possible. This chain joins TRBV5-4 and TRBJ2-1, with 13 bases matching TRBD2. Germline values: CDR1 SGHNT, CDR2 YYREEE (reference sequence). The CDR3 totals 15 residues. The CDR3 loop reads CASSGGLAGFHEQIF. The CDR3 DNA is TGTGCCAGCAGCGGGGGACTAGCGGGGTTTCATGAGCAGATCTTC.

CDR3 in DNA: TGTGCTAGTGTCCCCGGGACAGAAGAGACCCAGTACTTC. This sequence encodes CASVPGTEETQYF. The chain recombines TRBV12-5 with TRBJ2-5, with 7 bases that match TRBD1. The CDR3 sequence is 13 residues long. The germline gives CDR1 LGHNT, CDR2 FRNRAP. With V trimmed by 7 bases and J by 3 bases, 5 bases remained unmatched.

Here the CDR3 reads CASSFGTSGRVRAQYF. The CDR3 coding sequence is TGTGCCAGCAGTTTCGGGACTAGCGGGAGAGTGCGGGCGCAGTACTTC. The chain combines TRBV6-2 or TRBV6-3 with TRBJ2-7; 14 positions match TRBD2. CDR1 is MNHEY, CDR2 SVGEGT, per germline. V was clipped by 4 bases and J by 9 bases; unmatched bases: 11. This CDR3 contains 16 residues.

This rearrangement joins TRBV5-4 to TRBJ2-2; tentatively, D is TRBD1 (6 bases). In germline, CDR1 is SGHNT, CDR2 YYREEE (reference sequence). V was pared by 3 bases and J by 0 bases, with 21 bases between. This CDR3 spans 19 amino acids. For the CDR3, the DNA is TGTGCCAGCAGCTGGAAAGGGGGAAATAGCGTCGCGAACACCGGGGAGCTGTTTTTT. Protein product: CASSWKGGNSVANTGELFF.

The rearrangement joins TRBV5-1 to TRBJ2-2, with 8 bases that match TRBD1. From germline, CDR1 is SGHRS and CDR2 YFSETQ. This CDR3 region has 15 residues. V lost 0 bases to trimming and J lost 4 bases; unmatched junction nucleotides: 2. CDR3 region: CASSLVGQATGELFF. The CDR3, as DNA: TGCGCCAGCAGCTTGGTGGGACAGGCCACCGGGGAGCTGTTTTTT. Supplemented by reference TRBV5-1 and TRBJ2-2, the full variable domain reads KAGVTQTPRYLIKTRGQQVTLSCSPISGHRSVSWYQQTPGQGLQFLFEYFSETQRNKGNFPGRFSGRQFSNSRSEMNVSTLELGDSALYLCASSLVGQATGELFFGEGSRLTVL.

The rearrangement uses TRBV6-5 and TRBJ2-1; D remains unclear. This CDR3 has 16 amino acids. CDR1 is MNHEY, CDR2 SVGAGI, per germline. Trimming stripped 0 bases from V and 0 bases from J, with 9 bases between. CDR3 in DNA: TGTGCCAGCAGTTACTCGGGTGCTAGCTCCTACAATGAGCAGTTCTTC. Its protein is CASSYSGASSYNEQFF.

The V gene is TRBV10-2, the J gene TRBJ1-5; TRBD1 is a possible D gene (5 bases). Trimming pared 1 base from V and 4 bases from J, leaving 8 bases between. Germline V gene sequence: CDR1 WSHSY, CDR2 SAAADI. The CDR3 covers 14 residues. CDR3 residues: CASSEWGENQPQHF. CDR3 in DNA: TGCGCCAGCAGTGAGTGGGGGGAGAATCAGCCCCAGCATTTT.

V is TRBV9 and J is TRBJ2-2, with 10 bases that match TRBD1. Trimming cost V 2 bases and J 7 bases; bases outside gene matches: 8. The CDR3 runs 16 residues. The germline V gene has CDR1 SGDLS and CDR2 YYNGEE. The CDR3 region is CASSVPRDRGFGELFF. Written as DNA, the CDR3 is TGTGCCAGCAGCGTTCCCCGGGACAGGGGCTTCGGGGAGCTGTTTTTT.

The chain combines TRBV7-9 with TRBJ2-7; D possibly corresponds to TRBD2 (5 bases). The germline V gene encodes CDR1 SEHNR and CDR2 FQNEAQ (reference sequence). The CDR3 consists of 14 residues. V dropped 5 bases and J dropped 2 bases, with 13 bases sitting between them. CDR3 residues: CASSPGDPAYEQYF. Written as DNA, the CDR3 is TGTGCCAGCAGCCCCGGGGATCCTGCCTACGAGCAGTACTTC.

The V call is TRBV28, the J call TRBJ1-6; D possibly corresponds to TRBD1 (5 bases). Germline-derived CDR1 and CDR2 are MDHEN and SYDVKM. The CDR3 has 12 residues. V lost 6 bases and J 11 bases, leaving 11 bases between the germline ends. The DNA for the CDR3 is TGTGCCAGCAGGGGGGAGGGGCCACCCCTCCACTTT. Amino acids: CASRGEGPPLHF.

This clone has only one observation. The V gene is TRBV27, the J gene TRBJ2-7; no firm D call. The V gene's germline CDR1 is MNHEY and CDR2 SMNVEV (reference sequence). The ends were cut back, 4 bases at V and 7 bases at J, with 17 bases in the middle. The CDR3 contains 14 residues. This chain's CDR3 is CASSSRTAVDEQYF. The CDR3 DNA is TGTGCCAGCAGTTCCCGGACGGCCGTGGATGAGCAGTACTTC.

This clone was detected only a few times. V and J are TRBV7-2 and TRBJ1-3, with D perhaps matching TRBD1 (6 bases). Germline CDR1 and CDR2: SGHTA and FQGNSA. V was pared by 9 bases and J by 8 bases, with 17 bases between. CDR3 size: 13 residues. The CDR3 nucleotides read TGTGCCAGTAGGGGCAGGGGCGATCACACCATATATTTT. Translation: CASRGRGDHTIYF.

The chain is built from TRBV24-1 and TRBJ2-2; 7 bases map to TRBD2. V was clipped by 3 bases and J by 6 bases; unmatched bases: 15. This CDR3 is built from 18 residues. Germline CDR1 reads KGHDR; CDR2 reads SFDVKD. The CDR3 nucleotides are TGTGCCACCAGTGATCCCCCCCGTGCGGGAGTCAGGGCCGGGGAGCTGTTTTTT. This translates into CATSDPPRAGVRAGELFF.

This clone has a handful of counts. The chain couples TRBV25-1 to TRBJ1-6, with TRBD1 as a possible D gene (5 bases). Germline CDR1 MGHDK, CDR2 SYGVNS. Trimming shortened V by 4 bases and J by 7 bases, and 11 bases separated the two germline ends. CDR3 length: 14 amino acids. The CDR3 DNA is TGTGCCAGCAGTGCGGGGGGTAGGAATTCACCCCTCCACTTT. This translates into CASSAGGRNSPLHF.

This chain joins TRBV27 and TRBJ2-7; TRBD2 aligns across 7 bases. The CDR3 covers 14 residues. Trimming removed 3 bases from V and 5 bases from J; junction bases left unmatched: 7. The germline gives CDR1 MNHEY, CDR2 SMNVEV (reference sequence). CDR3 protein: CASSFWGRADEQYF. The CDR3 DNA reads as TGTGCCAGCAGTTTTTGGGGGAGGGCAGACGAGCAGTACTTC.

The V and J genes are TRBV6-5 and TRBJ2-3; D gene uncertain. V was cut by 2 bases and J by 6 bases, with 12 bases left in between. CDR3 length equals 14 residues. Germline values: CDR1 MNHEY, CDR2 SVGAGI. The CDR3 DNA sequence: TGTGCCAGCAGTTACACCGGACGCCATGATACGCAGTATTTT. Translated, it gives CASSYTGRHDTQYF.

The chain's CDR3 is CASSLFMQYGYTF. The CDR3 DNA follows: TGTGCCAGCAGTTTATTTATGCAGTATGGCTACACCTTC. V and J are TRBV12-3 or TRBV12-4 and TRBJ1-2; D not certain. The CDR3 totals 13 residues. Trimming stripped 2 bases from V and 5 bases from J, with 9 bases between.